Sequencing of this T cell receptor (beta chain) was carried out in a study of cytomegalovirus exposure and HLA in healthy donors. Trimming left V 5 bases short and J 4 bases short, with 17 bases between. This CDR3 has 15 amino acids. CDR1 is PRHDT and CDR2 is FYEKMQ in the germline V gene (reference sequence). Study-wide findings and caveats: The authors assumed roughly uniform sequencing depth across donors for presence/absence analyses. Productive rates of about 87% or about 30% were seen for most TCR beta V segments in an earlier analysis. According to the study, 160 or so TCR beta chains were cytomegalovirus-associated. Rare sequences made up most TCRs, while some public TCRs were found in many donors.

13 Jbeta primers and 60 Vbeta primers were used for the PCR. Clones were sequenced by immunoSEQ multiplex PCR, and TCRdb holds only the in-frame ones, with some missing. Of about 200,000 clones in the sample, roughly 83% are singletons; the top ten hold roughly 1.6%. With regard to this clone: Its antigen is not identified.

The chain uses TRBV13 and TRBJ1-2; possible D gene TRBD1, 6 bases. This clonotype was sampled from a woman between 45 and 65 years old in good health and CMV-seronegative. The sequenced sample was PBMCs. CDR3 protein: CASSPKGGPGYGYTF. Here the CDR3 DNA reads TGTGCCAGCAGCCCAAAGGGGGGGCCAGGCTATGGCTACACCTTC.